The 14 T cell receptor beta chains below come from one sample, sequenced in a study of T cell responses to AZD1222 COVID-19 vaccine. Assay: immunoSEQ multiplex PCR; the TCRdb copy retains only in-frame clones and omits some. The table lists 45,000 or so clones, less than 95% of them singletons. The sequenced sample was peripheral blood, obtained 28 days after the second AZD1222 dose. The receptors shown here come from an adult who received the AZD1222 COVID-19 vaccine.

This clone was detected once. The gene calls are TRBV6-5 and TRBJ1-6; D remains ambiguous. The length of the CDR3 is 15 residues. Looked up from germline, CDR1 is MNHEY and CDR2 is SVGAGI. Trimming left V 4 bases short and J 7 bases short, with 14 bases between. The chain's CDR3 is CASSSRVRMNSPLHF. Here the CDR3 DNA reads TGTGCCAGCAGTTCAAGGGTTCGGATGAATTCACCCCTCCACTTT.

CDR3 in amino acids: CSVGLDGEKLFF. The CDR3 nucleotides read TGCAGCGTTGGGCTAGACGGGGAAAAACTGTTTTTT. The chain links TRBV29-1 to TRBJ1-4; no reliable D call. This CDR3 has 12 residues. Trimming shortened V by 4 bases and J by 8 bases, and 11 bases separated the two germline ends. Germline lookup yields CDR1 SQVTM and CDR2 ANQGSEA. The whole variable domain, remainder taken from reference TRBV29-1 and TRBJ1-4, is SAVISQKPSRDICQRGTSLTIQCQVDSQVTMMFWYRQQPGQSLTLIATANQGSEATYESGFVIDKFPISRPNLTFSTLTVSNMSPEDSSIYLCSVGLDGEKLFFGSGTQLSVL.

V usage is TRBV5-1 and J usage is TRBJ1-1, with no clear D. The CDR3 has 14 amino acids. Germline loops: CDR1 SGHRS, CDR2 YFSETQ. The V and J ends lost 0 bases and 0 bases respectively, with 6 bases between them. The CDR3 loop is CASSLAGMNTEAFF. The CDR3 DNA reads TGCGCCAGCAGCTTGGCAGGCATGAACACTGAAGCTTTCTTT.

V is TRBV6-2 or TRBV6-3 and J is TRBJ1-3, with D unclear. This CDR3 contains 17 residues. Germline V lookup: CDR1 MNHEY, CDR2 SVGEGT. Trimming shortened V by 2 bases and J by 2 bases, and 16 bases separated the two germline ends. CDR3 protein: CASSYADPVVPGNTIYF. The CDR3 DNA follows: TGTGCCAGCAGTTACGCGGATCCGGTGGTTCCTGGAAACACCATATATTTT.

This clone was recorded a few times. This chain uses TRBV7-9 with TRBJ1-2; weak D call: TRBD1 (5 bases). From germline, CDR1 is SEHNR and CDR2 FQNEAQ (reference sequence). The CDR3 loop spans 14 amino acids. Trimming cost V 5 bases and J 6 bases, with 16 bases left between them. The CDR3 here is CASSTGTRRDGYTF. DNA for the CDR3: TGTGCCAGCAGCACCGGGACTCGCAGGGATGGCTACACCTTC. The variable domain in full, completed from reference TRBV7-9 and TRBJ1-2, reads DTGVSQNPRHKITKRGQNVTFRCDPISEHNRLYWYRQTLGQGPEFLTYFQNEAQLEKSRLLSDRFSAERPKGSFSTLEIQRTEQGDSAMYLCASSTGTRRDGYTFGSGTRLTVV.

The rearrangement links TRBV5-4 to TRBJ2-4; the D gene is possibly TRBD2 (7 bases). The CDR3 has 16 amino acids. Deletions cut 4 bases from V and 8 bases from J, with 22 bases between. Germline V gene lookup returns CDR1 SGHNT and CDR2 YYREEE (reference sequence). The CDR3 reads CASSPGAGAILDIQYF. The CDR3 DNA reads TGTGCCAGCAGCCCGGGGGCGGGGGCCATCCTGGACATTCAGTACTTC.

This clone has only one observation. This chain links TRBV3-1 (or the pseudogene TRBV3-2) with TRBJ1-1; D might be TRBD1 (6 bases). The germline CDR1 and CDR2 sequences are LGHDT and YNNKEL (reference sequence). The CDR3 is 15 amino acids. V dropped 1 base and J dropped 1 base, with 10 bases sitting between them. Here the CDR3 reads CASSQGGGTNTEAFF. CDR3 nucleotide sequence: TGTGCCAGCAGCCAAGGGGGGGGCACGAACACTGAAGCTTTCTTT.

This chain uses TRBV19 with TRBJ2-7; 10 bases line up with TRBD1. The CDR3 totals 15 residues. Germline lookup yields CDR1 LNHDA and CDR2 SQIVND (reference sequence). With 5 bases clipped from V and 0 bases from J, the junction kept 4 bases outside the gene matches. The CDR3 nucleotides read TGTGCCAGTAGTCCCCGGACAGGGGGCTCCTACGAGCAGTACTTC. Protein product: CASSPRTGGSYEQYF.

The rearrangement links TRBV21-1 to TRBJ1-6. TRBV21-1 is marked as a pseudogene. The CDR3 has 15 amino acids. The CDR3 sequence: CASSNGHDQNSPLHF. The CDR3 coding sequence is TGTGCCAGCAGCAACGGCCACGACCAAAATTCACCCCTCCACTTT.

The CDR3 DNA reads as TGTGCCAGCAGCCAAAAGGGGGAGACCCAGTACTTC. Amino acids: CASSQKGETQYF. This rearrangement joins TRBV3-1 (or the pseudogene TRBV3-2) to TRBJ2-5, with a tentative D call TRBD1 (5 bases). Per germline, CDR1 LGHDT and CDR2 YNNKEL (reference sequence). CDR3 length: 12 residues. Deletions cut 2 bases from V and 5 bases from J, with 6 bases between.

The chain carries TRBV15 and TRBJ1-2; D call uncertain. Germline V CDR1 and CDR2: LNHNV, YYDKDF (reference sequence). V was trimmed by 0 bases and J by 8 bases, leaving 16 bases between them. The CDR3 totals 15 residues. CDR3 sequence (DNA): TGTGCCACCAGCAGAGATCGGAGTACAACCTACGGCTACACCTTC. Its translation is CATSRDRSTTYGYTF.

The V and J genes are TRBV6-5 and TRBJ1-2; 7 bases match TRBD1. Losses at the gene ends were 5 bases for V and 5 bases for J; bases not matched to a gene: 8. This CDR3 comprises 14 residues. Looked up from germline, CDR1 is MNHEY and CDR2 is SVGAGI. CDR3 region: CASSKLDREYGYTF. For the CDR3, the DNA is TGTGCCAGCAGTAAACTTGACAGGGAGTATGGCTACACCTTC.

The V gene is TRBV5-6, the J gene TRBJ1-2; D is unresolved. Germline V gene data show CDR1 as SGHDT and CDR2 as YYEEEE. V shed 1 base and J shed 8 bases, with 9 bases lying between them. The CDR3 loop spans 12 amino acids. The CDR3 region is CASSLNRVGYTF. The CDR3 nucleotides read TGTGCCAGCAGCTTGAATAGGGTCGGCTACACCTTC.

The genes are TRBV6-5 and TRBJ1-5; D not certain. V was clipped by 6 bases and J by 4 bases, with 10 bases between them. Germline values: CDR1 MNHEY, CDR2 SVGAGI. The CDR3 has 13 residues. CDR3 nucleotide sequence: TGTGCCAGCAGCTCCTACAGAAATCAGCCCCAGCATTTT. Amino acid sequence: CASSSYRNQPQHF.